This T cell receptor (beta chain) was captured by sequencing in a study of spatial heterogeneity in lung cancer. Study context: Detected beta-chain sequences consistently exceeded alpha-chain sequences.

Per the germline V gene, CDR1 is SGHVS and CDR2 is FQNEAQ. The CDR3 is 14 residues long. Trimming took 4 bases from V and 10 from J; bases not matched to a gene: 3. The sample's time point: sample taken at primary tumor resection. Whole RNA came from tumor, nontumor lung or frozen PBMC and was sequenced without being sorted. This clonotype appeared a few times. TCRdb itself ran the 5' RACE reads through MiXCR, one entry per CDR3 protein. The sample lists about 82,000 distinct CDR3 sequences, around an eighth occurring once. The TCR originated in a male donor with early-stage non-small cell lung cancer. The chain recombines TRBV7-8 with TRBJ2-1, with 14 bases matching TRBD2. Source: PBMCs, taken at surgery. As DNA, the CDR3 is TGTGCCAGCAGCTCGCGGACTAGCGGGGGGGAGCAGTTCTTC. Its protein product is CASSSRTSGGEQFF.